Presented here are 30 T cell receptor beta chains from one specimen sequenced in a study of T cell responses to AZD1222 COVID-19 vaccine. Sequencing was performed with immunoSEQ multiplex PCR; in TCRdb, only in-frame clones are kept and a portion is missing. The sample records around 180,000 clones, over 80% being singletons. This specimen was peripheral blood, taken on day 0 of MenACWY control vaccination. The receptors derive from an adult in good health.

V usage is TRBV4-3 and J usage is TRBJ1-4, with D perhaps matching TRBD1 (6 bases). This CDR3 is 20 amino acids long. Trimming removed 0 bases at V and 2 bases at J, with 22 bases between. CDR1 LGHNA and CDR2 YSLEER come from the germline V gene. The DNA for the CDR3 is TGCGCCAGCAGCCAAGATAGGGCGGAACAGGGAACGTGGACTAATGAAAAACTGTTTTTT. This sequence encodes CASSQDRAEQGTWTNEKLFF.

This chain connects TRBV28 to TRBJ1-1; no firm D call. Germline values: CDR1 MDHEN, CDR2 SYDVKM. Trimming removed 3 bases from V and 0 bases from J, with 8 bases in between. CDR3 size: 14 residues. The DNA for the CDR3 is TGTGCCAGCAGTTTTAGACAATTGAACACTGAAGCTTTCTTT. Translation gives CASSFRQLNTEAFF.

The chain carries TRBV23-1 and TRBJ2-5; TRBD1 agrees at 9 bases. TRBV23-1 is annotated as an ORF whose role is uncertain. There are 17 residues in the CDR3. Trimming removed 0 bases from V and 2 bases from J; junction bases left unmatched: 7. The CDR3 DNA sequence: TGCGCCAGCAGTCAATCTCGTAGGACAGGGGATCAAGAGACCCAGTACTTC. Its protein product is CASSQSRRTGDQETQYF.

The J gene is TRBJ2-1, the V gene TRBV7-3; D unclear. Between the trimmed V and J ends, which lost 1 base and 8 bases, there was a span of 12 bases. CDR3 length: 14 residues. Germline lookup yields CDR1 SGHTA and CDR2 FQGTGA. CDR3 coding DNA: TGTGCCAGCAGCTTAAACTTCGGAGCAGATGAGCAGTTCTTC. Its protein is CASSLNFGADEQFF.

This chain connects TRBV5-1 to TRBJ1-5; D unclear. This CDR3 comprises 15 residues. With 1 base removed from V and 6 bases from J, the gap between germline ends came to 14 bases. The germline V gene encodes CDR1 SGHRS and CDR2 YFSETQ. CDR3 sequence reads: CASSLSAQAGQPQHF. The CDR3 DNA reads TGCGCCAGCAGCTTGTCAGCCCAGGCAGGTCAGCCCCAGCATTTT.

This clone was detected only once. The CDR3 spells CASREGIDRPLHF. CDR3 DNA: TGTGCCAGCAGGGAGGGGATTGACCGGCCCCTCCACTTT. The chain recombines TRBV6-5 with TRBJ1-6; the D gene is possibly TRBD1 (5 bases). The germline gives CDR1 MNHEY, CDR2 SVGAGI. With 6 bases removed from V and 13 bases from J, the gap between germline ends came to 16 bases. The CDR3 runs to 13 residues.

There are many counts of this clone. The CDR3 nucleotides are TGTGCCAGCAGCAAAGAAGGGATAGGGGAGGTCACTGAAGCTTTCTTT. It is translated as CASSKEGIGEVTEAFF. The rearrangement joins TRBV21-1 to TRBJ1-1. TRBV21-1 has pseudogene status. The CDR3 has 16 amino acids.

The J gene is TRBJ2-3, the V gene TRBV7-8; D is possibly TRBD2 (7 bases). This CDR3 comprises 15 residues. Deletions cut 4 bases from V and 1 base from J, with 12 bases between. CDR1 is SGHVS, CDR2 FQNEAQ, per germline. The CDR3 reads CASSSSGGGTDTQYF. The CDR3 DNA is TGTGCCAGCAGCTCCTCGGGGGGCGGCACAGATACGCAGTATTTT.

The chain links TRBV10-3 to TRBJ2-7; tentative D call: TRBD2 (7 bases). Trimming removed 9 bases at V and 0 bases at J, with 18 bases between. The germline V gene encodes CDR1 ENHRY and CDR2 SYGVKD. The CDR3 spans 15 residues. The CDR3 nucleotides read TGTGCCATAAGGGGGAGCGGGGCCGGCTCCTACGAGCAGTACTTC. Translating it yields CAIRGSGAGSYEQYF.

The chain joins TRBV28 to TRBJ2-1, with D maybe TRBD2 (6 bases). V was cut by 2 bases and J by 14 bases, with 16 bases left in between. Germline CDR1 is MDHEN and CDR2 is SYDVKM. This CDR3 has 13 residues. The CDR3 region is CASSLETRGREFF. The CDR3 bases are TGTGCCAGCAGTTTAGAGACGCGGGGTAGGGAGTTCTTC. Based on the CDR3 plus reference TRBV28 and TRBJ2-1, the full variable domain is DVKVTQSSRYLVKRTGEKVFLECVQDMDHENMFWYRQDPGLGLRLIYFSYDVKMKEKGDIPEGYSVSREKKERFSLILESASTNQTSMYLCASSLETRGREFFGPGTRLTVL.

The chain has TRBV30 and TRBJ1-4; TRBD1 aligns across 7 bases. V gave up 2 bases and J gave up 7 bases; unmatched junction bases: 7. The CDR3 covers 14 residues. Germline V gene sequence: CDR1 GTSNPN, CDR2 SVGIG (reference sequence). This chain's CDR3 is CAWSTGDFSEKLFF. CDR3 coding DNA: TGTGCCTGGAGTACAGGGGATTTTAGTGAAAAACTGTTTTTT.

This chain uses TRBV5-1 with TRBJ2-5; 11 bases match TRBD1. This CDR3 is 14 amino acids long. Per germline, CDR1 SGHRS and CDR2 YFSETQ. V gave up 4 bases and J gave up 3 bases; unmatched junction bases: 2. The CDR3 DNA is TGCGCCAGCAGCGGGACAGGGGGAAAAGAGACCCAGTACTTC. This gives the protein CASSGTGGKETQYF. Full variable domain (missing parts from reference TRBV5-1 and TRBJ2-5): KAGVTQTPRYLIKTRGQQVTLSCSPISGHRSVSWYQQTPGQGLQFLFEYFSETQRNKGNFPGRFSGRQFSNSRSEMNVSTLELGDSALYLCASSGTGGKETQYFGPGTRLLVL.

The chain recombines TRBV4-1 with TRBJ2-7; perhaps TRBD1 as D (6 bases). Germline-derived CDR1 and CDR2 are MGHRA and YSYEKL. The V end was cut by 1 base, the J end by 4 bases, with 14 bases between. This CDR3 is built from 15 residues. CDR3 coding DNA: TGCGCCAGCAGCCAAGCCAGCCAACAGGGTTACGAGCAGTACTTC. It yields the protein CASSQASQQGYEQYF.

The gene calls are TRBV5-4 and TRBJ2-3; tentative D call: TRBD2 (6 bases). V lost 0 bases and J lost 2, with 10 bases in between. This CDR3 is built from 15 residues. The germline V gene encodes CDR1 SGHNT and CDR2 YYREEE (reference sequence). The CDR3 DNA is TGTGCCAGCAGCTTGGTTGGGGGGACCACAGATACGCAGTATTTT. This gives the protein CASSLVGGTTDTQYF.

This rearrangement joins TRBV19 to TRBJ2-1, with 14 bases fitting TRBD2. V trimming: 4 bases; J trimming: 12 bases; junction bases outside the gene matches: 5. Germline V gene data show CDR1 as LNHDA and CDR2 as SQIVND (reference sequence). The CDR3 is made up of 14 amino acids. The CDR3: CASSRLAGGERQFF. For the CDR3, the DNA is TGTGCCAGTAGTAGACTAGCGGGGGGGGAAAGGCAGTTCTTC.

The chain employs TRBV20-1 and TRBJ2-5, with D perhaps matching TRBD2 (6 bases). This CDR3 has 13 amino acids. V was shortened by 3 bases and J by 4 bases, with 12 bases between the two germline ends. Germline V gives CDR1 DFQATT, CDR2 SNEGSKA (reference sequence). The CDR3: CSASLRAGETQYF. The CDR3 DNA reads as TGCAGTGCTAGTCTTCGAGCGGGAGAGACCCAGTACTTC.

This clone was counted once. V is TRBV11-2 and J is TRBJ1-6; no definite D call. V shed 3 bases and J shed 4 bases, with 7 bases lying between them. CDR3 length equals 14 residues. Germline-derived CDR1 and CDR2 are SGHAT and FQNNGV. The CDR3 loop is CASSFSRYNSPLHF. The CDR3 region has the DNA TGTGCCAGCAGCTTTTCCAGATATAATTCACCCCTCCACTTT.

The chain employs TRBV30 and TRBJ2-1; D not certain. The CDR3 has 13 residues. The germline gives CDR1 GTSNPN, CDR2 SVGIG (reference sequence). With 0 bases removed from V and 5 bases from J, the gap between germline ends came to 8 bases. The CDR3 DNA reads TGTGCCTGGAGTGTACTTGGGGACAATGAGCAGTTCTTC. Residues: CAWSVLGDNEQFF.

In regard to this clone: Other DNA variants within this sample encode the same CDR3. The CDR3 sequence: CASSFYNEQFF. The CDR3, as DNA: TGTGCCAGCAGCTTTTACAATGAGCAGTTCTTC. This chain joins TRBV7-2 and TRBJ2-1; D is uncertain. Trimming removed 3 bases from V and 4 bases from J, with 1 base in between. Germline V gives CDR1 SGHTA, CDR2 FQGNSA. The CDR3 is 11 residues long.

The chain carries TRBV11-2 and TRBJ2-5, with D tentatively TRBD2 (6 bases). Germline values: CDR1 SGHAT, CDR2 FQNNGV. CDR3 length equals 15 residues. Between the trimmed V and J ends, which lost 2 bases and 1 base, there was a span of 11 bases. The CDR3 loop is CASSLWGGAQETQYF. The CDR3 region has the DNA TGTGCCAGCAGCTTATGGGGCGGGGCCCAAGAGACCCAGTACTTC.

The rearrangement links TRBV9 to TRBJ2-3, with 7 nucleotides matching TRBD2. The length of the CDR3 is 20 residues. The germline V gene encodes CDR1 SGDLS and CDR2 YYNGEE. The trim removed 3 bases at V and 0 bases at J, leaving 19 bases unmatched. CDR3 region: CASSASRRGGGIASTDTQYF. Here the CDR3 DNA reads TGTGCCAGCAGCGCGTCCCGTCGCGGGGGTGGCATTGCTAGCACAGATACGCAGTATTTT.

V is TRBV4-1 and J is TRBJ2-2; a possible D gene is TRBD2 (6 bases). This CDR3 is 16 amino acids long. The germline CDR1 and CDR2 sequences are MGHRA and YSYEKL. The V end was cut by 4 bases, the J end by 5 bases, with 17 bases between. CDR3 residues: CASSPRDLLQTGELFF. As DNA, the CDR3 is TGCGCCAGCAGCCCCCGGGACTTACTTCAAACCGGGGAGCTGTTTTTT.

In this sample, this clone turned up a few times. CDR3 DNA sequence: TGTGCCAGCAGCCGGGAGGGGTACTATGGCTACACCTTC. Protein product: CASSREGYYGYTF. The chain links TRBV3-1 (or the pseudogene TRBV3-2) to TRBJ1-2, with D perhaps TRBD1 (5 bases). Germline V gene sequence: CDR1 LGHDT, CDR2 YNNKEL (reference sequence). Trimming stripped 4 bases from V and 3 bases from J, with 9 bases between. The CDR3 is 13 amino acids.

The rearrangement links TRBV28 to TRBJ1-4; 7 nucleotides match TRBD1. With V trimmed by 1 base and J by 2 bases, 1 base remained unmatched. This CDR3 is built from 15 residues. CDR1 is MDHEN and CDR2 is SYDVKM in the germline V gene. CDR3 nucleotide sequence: TGTGCCAGCAGTTTATTCAGGGGGACTAATGAAAAACTGTTTTTT. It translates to CASSLFRGTNEKLFF.

The CDR3 nucleotides are TGTGCCAGTAGTAATCGGGGTCAGGGCTCCTACGAGCAGTACTTC. Translation gives CASSNRGQGSYEQYF. V is TRBV19 and J is TRBJ2-7; D is possibly TRBD1 or TRBD2 (5 bases each). The CDR3 is 15 amino acids. Germline V CDR1 and CDR2: LNHDA, SQIVND (reference sequence). The V and J ends lost 4 bases and 0 bases respectively, with 13 bases between them.

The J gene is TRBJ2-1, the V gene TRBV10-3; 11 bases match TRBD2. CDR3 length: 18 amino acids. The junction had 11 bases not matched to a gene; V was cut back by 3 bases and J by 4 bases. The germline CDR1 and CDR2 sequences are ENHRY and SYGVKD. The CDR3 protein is CAISEPPGLAVPYNEQFF. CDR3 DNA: TGTGCCATCAGTGAACCCCCGGGACTAGCGGTCCCATACAATGAGCAGTTCTTC.

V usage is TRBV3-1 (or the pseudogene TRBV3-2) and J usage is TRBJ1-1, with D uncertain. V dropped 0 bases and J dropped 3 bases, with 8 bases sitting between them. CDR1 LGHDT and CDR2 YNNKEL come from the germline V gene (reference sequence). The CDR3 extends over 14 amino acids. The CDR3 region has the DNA TGTGCCAGCAGCCAAGATATGACACACACTGAAGCTTTCTTT. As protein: CASSQDMTHTEAFF.

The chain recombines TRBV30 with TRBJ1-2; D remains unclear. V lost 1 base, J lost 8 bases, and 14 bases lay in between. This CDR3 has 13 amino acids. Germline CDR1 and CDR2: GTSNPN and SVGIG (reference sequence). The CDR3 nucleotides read TGTGCCTGGAGTGCCCCGGGAAGCATGGGCTACACCTTC. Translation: CAWSAPGSMGYTF.

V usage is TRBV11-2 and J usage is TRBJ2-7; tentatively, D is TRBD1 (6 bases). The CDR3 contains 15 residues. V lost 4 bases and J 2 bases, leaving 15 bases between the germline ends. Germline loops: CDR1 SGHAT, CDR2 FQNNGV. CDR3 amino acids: CASSSIWDNTYEQYF. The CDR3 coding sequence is TGTGCCAGCAGCTCCATATGGGACAACACCTACGAGCAGTACTTC.

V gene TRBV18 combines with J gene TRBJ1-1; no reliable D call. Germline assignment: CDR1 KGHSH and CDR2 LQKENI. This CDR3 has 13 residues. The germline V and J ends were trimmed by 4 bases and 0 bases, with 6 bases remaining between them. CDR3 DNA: TGTGCCAGCTCACTCGAAGTGAACACTGAAGCTTTCTTT. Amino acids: CASSLEVNTEAFF. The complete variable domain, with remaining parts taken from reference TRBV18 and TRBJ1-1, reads NAGVMQNPRHLVRRRGQEARLRCSPMKGHSHVYWYRQLPEEGLKFMVYLQKENIIDESGMPKERFSAEFPKEGPSILRIQQVVRGDSAAYFCASSLEVNTEAFFGQGTRLTVV.